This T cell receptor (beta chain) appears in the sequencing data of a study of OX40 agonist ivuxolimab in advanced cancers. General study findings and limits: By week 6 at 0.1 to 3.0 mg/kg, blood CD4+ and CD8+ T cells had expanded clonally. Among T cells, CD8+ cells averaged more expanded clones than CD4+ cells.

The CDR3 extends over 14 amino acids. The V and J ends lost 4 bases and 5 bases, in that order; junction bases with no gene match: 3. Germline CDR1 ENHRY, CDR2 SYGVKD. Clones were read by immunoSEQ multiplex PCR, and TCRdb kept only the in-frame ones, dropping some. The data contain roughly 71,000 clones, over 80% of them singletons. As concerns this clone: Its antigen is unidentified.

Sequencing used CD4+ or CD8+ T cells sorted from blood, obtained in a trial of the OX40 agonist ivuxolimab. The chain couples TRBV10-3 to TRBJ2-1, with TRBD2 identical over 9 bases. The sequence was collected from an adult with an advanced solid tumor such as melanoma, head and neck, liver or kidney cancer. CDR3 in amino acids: CAISGSSGNNEQFF. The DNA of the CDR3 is TGTGCCATCAGTGGGTCTAGCGGGAACAATGAGCAGTTCTTC.